The subject of this entry is one T cell receptor (beta chain). The CDR3 covers 15 residues. Trimming pared 5 bases from V and 3 bases from J, leaving 17 bases between. Germline CDR1 reads MDHEN; CDR2 reads SYDVKM. This entry belongs to a study of blood T cell repertoires in COVID-19. Study-level background: Researchers got acute and convalescent COVID-19 samples from the United States, Italy and Spain. The cDNA or gDNA used as material had been derived from T cells, B-cell-depleted T cells, or PBMCs.

Methods used by the authors: How many nucleated cells were present was estimated from reference gene primer amplification. TCRdb's table, derived via immunoSEQ multiplex PCR, lists solely in-frame clones and lacks some. That table supplies the V and J calls and clone size; D and trimming were determined from the DNA. Here the sample spans 250,000 or so clones, over 80% being singletons. The sequencing sample was made of peripheral blood. This TCR was recovered from a human donor in a cohort sampled during active COVID-19. V is TRBV28 and J is TRBJ2-7, with a tentative D call TRBD1 (5 bases). CDR3: CASSEPQVAIYEQYF. CDR3 DNA sequence: TGTGCCAGCAGTGAACCACAGGTGGCAATCTACGAGCAGTACTTC.